The T cell receptor (beta chain) under discussion was sequenced for a study of T cells in localized non-small cell lung cancer. Overall study results and limits: Those with higher blood T cell density had longer overall survival. When the top 100 tumor clones were examined, a median about 60 of them also appeared in the adjacent lung, which was paired and uninvolved. Uninvolved adjacent lung showed peak T cell clonality, exceeding tumor. Heterogeneity remains possible because sequencing was limited to only one tumor region.

Sequencing used immunoSEQ multiplex PCR; TCRdb keeps in-frame clones, though not all of them. The table records 20,000 to 25,000 clones, over 75% of them present only once. A word on this clone: Its antigen is unidentified.

Germline CDR1 and CDR2: MNHEY and SMNVEV (reference sequence). The CDR3 loop spans 14 amino acids. The ends were cut back, 3 bases at V and 10 bases at J, with 15 bases in the middle. The sequence derives from a man aged 40-75 years with stage II lung adenocarcinoma. The rearrangement uses TRBV27 and TRBJ1-4, with D perhaps matching TRBD1 (5 bases). This specimen consisted of PBMCs, obtained before any cancer treatment. The CDR3 region is CASSFRDRQGKLFF. CDR3 DNA sequence: TGTGCCAGCAGTTTCCGGGACCGCCAAGGAAAACTGTTTTTT.